This T cell receptor (beta chain) appears in the sequencing data of a study of blood T cell repertoires in COVID-19. After removal of 1 base from V and 1 base from J, the junction contained 6 bases not matched to a gene. The CDR3 is 17 amino acids. Germline V lookup: CDR1 SGHRS, CDR2 YFSETQ. The assay was immunoSEQ multiplex PCR, and TCRdb's table has in-frame clones only and misses some. The data contain some 140,000 clones, more than 80% of them seen just once; the ten biggest clones take up around 4.1%. The TCR originated in a human donor in a cohort sampled during active COVID-19. Material: peripheral blood. The chain joins TRBV5-1 to TRBJ2-1; TRBD2 aligns across 9 bases. The CDR3 nucleotides read TGCGCCAGCAGCTTGTACCTCGCGGGGGGGTCCTACAATGAGCAGTTCTTC. It encodes CASSLYLAGGSYNEQFF.